Listed below are T cell receptor beta chains from one sample, sequenced in a study of shared clonotypes between healthy human individuals. Libraries were prepared by immunoSEQ multiplex PCR; TCRdb keeps only in-frame clonotypes and omits some of them. The data contain approximately 720,000 clones, just over 90% of them singletons. Sequenced: naive CD8+ T cells sorted from blood. These receptors all stem from a man aged 25 to 40 in good health. Both conserved end residues are trimmed from each CDR3. Fields, in order: V gene, J gene, CDR3 protein.

v_call: TRBV11-2
j_call: TRBJ1-1
cdr3_aa: ASSLLGGDTEAF

v_call: TRBV9
j_call: TRBJ2-1
cdr3_aa: ASSLGDEQF

v_call: TRBV11-2
j_call: TRBJ1-5
cdr3_aa: ASSLFEGSNQPQH

v_call: TRBV11-2
j_call: TRBJ2-7
cdr3_aa: ASSLGAGAHYEQY

v_call: TRBV28
j_call: TRBJ2-5
cdr3_aa: ASTPDGGETQY

v_call: TRBV11-2
j_call: TRBJ2-1
cdr3_aa: ASSLGQGRGSYNEQF

v_call: TRBV9
j_call: TRBJ2-7
cdr3_aa: ASSVGGGTYEQY

v_call: TRBV27
j_call: TRBJ2-7
cdr3_aa: ASSGNSGEQY

v_call: TRBV27
j_call: TRBJ2-7
cdr3_aa: ASSGRDSYEQY

v_call: TRBV27
j_call: TRBJ1-5
cdr3_aa: ASSLDGGAGQPQH

v_call: TRBV7-8
j_call: TRBJ1-1
cdr3_aa: ASSLAPIRGYTEAF

v_call: TRBV7-8
j_call: TRBJ2-7
cdr3_aa: ASSAPDSEQY

v_call: TRBV7-6
j_call: TRBJ1-5
cdr3_aa: ASSPGEGGGRLTSNQPQH

v_call: TRBV9
j_call: TRBJ2-7
cdr3_aa: ASSETDSYSYEQY

v_call: TRBV7-9
j_call: TRBJ2-5
cdr3_aa: ASSLVSKEETQY

v_call: TRBV11-2
j_call: TRBJ2-1
cdr3_aa: ASSLGLNEQF

v_call: TRBV28
j_call: TRBJ1-1
cdr3_aa: ASILSWTGDTEAF

v_call: TRBV9
j_call: TRBJ2-3
cdr3_aa: ASSSRDRADTQY

v_call: TRBV19
j_call: TRBJ2-2
cdr3_aa: ASSKPGLAGGPHTGELF

v_call: TRBV18
j_call: TRBJ2-5
cdr3_aa: ASSPPAPKGTQETQY

v_call: TRBV19
j_call: TRBJ2-1
cdr3_aa: ASTEGIGSFDEQF

v_call: TRBV6-4
j_call: TRBJ2-7
cdr3_aa: ASSGDREEAGEQY

v_call: TRBV15
j_call: TRBJ1-1
cdr3_aa: ATRQYPSEAF

v_call: TRBV15
j_call: TRBJ2-7
cdr3_aa: ATSSPAGRMVRDEQY

v_call: TRBV7-2
j_call: TRBJ2-1
cdr3_aa: ASSLASRGTYNEQF

v_call: TRBV4-1
j_call: TRBJ2-7
cdr3_aa: ASSQDKGPTYEQY

v_call: TRBV2
j_call: TRBJ1-1
cdr3_aa: ASRVRLVNTEAF

v_call: TRBV4-1
j_call: TRBJ1-1
cdr3_aa: ASSLRREKTEAF

v_call: TRBV27
j_call: TRBJ2-2
cdr3_aa: ASSLPGGELF

v_call: TRBV28
j_call: TRBJ1-6
cdr3_aa: ASSFRSLH

v_call: TRBV7-3
j_call: TRBJ2-1
cdr3_aa: ASSLTLAPNNEQF

v_call: TRBV7-9
j_call: TRBJ1-4
cdr3_aa: ASSRQGTNEKLF

v_call: TRBV13
j_call: TRBJ2-7
cdr3_aa: ASSFRGANEQY

v_call: TRBV13
j_call: TRBJ2-2
cdr3_aa: ASSLSGRAVGELF

v_call: TRBV7-2
j_call: TRBJ2-7
cdr3_aa: ASSRPGRREQY

v_call: TRBV7-8
j_call: TRBJ1-1
cdr3_aa: ASSLGGLGDTEAF

v_call: TRBV4-3
j_call: TRBJ2-2
cdr3_aa: ASSQDLGTGDTGELF

v_call: TRBV5-6
j_call: TRBJ2-1
cdr3_aa: ASSLVGLAGGEQF

v_call: TRBV19
j_call: TRBJ1-5
cdr3_aa: ASRTGAPNQPQH

v_call: TRBV6-5
j_call: TRBJ2-4
cdr3_aa: ASSYSIAGVPQY

v_call: TRBV21-1
j_call: TRBJ2-4
cdr3_aa: ASSKGDSGIAKNIQY

v_call: TRBV9
j_call: TRBJ2-7
cdr3_aa: ASSVEGDLSYEQY

v_call: TRBV27
j_call: TRBJ2-7
cdr3_aa: ASSFKLAGTYEQY